What follows are 15 T cell receptor beta chains derived from one specimen sequenced in a study of T-cell memory formation after mild COVID-19. TCRdb redid the calling of the 5' RACE reads with MiXCR, one entry per CDR3 protein. Altogether over 350,000 distinct CDR3 sequences are present, 24% being singletons, with the ten largest covering 7.5% to 10%. Sequenced sample: PBMCs or a T cell subset sorted from them (not recorded which). The receptor source for this set is an adult woman who had mild COVID-19 (a few samples of this study predate the infection). Cell type and time point are not known.

This clonotype came up many times. The V and J genes are TRBV20-1 and TRBJ2-3; 11 nucleotides align to TRBD2. This CDR3 comprises 14 residues. CDR1 is DFQATT and CDR2 is SNEGSKA in the germline V gene (reference sequence). V lost 7 bases to trimming and J lost 1 base; unmatched junction nucleotides: 4. The CDR3 reads CSGLAGGRTDTQYF. Written as DNA, the CDR3 is TGCAGTGGCTTAGCGGGGGGGCGCACAGATACGCAGTATTTT.

The V call is TRBV15, the J call TRBJ1-3, with no clear D. The CDR3 has 13 amino acids. V lost 1 base to trimming and J lost 2 bases, with 3 bases between them. Germline V gives CDR1 LNHNV, CDR2 YYDKDF (reference sequence). CDR3 bases: TGTGCCACCAGCAGAGCGACTGGAAACACCATATATTTT. Protein: CATSRATGNTIYF. Filled out from reference TRBV15 and TRBJ1-3, the complete variable domain reads DAMVIQNPRYQVTQFGKPVTLSCSQTLNHNVMYWYQQKSSQAPKLLFHYYDKDFNNEADTPDNFQSRRPNTSFCFLDIRSPGLGDTAMYLCATSRATGNTIYFGEGSWLTVV.

This clonotype has ten or more counts. The chain recombines TRBV6-4 with TRBJ1-1, with D hard to call. This CDR3 region has 13 residues. Germline CDR1 is MRHNA and CDR2 is SNTAGT. Trimming took 3 bases from V and 0 from J, leaving 5 bases between them. CDR3 nucleotide sequence: TGTGCCAGCAGTGATGGATTGAACACTGAAGCTTTCTTT. It is translated as CASSDGLNTEAFF.

The rearrangement uses TRBV11-3 and TRBJ2-2, with no clear D. Trimming left V 2 bases short and J 0 bases short, with 10 bases between. The CDR3 sequence is 16 residues long. Germline CDR1 is SGHNT and CDR2 is YENEEA. The CDR3 loop reads CASSLRLRTNTGELFF. The CDR3 DNA reads as TGTGCCAGCAGCTTAAGGTTGAGGACGAACACCGGGGAGCTGTTTTTT.

The chain recombines TRBV15 with TRBJ1-6; D is undetermined. V lost 5 bases to trimming and J lost 7 bases, with 9 bases between them. The CDR3 contains 13 residues. CDR1 is LNHNV and CDR2 is YYDKDF in the germline V gene (reference sequence). The CDR3 coding sequence is TGTGCCACCAGCGACGTGGTAAATTCACCCCTCCACTTT. It specifies CATSDVVNSPLHF. The entire variable domain, with the rest obtained from reference TRBV15 and TRBJ1-6, is as follows: DAMVIQNPRYQVTQFGKPVTLSCSQTLNHNVMYWYQQKSSQAPKLLFHYYDKDFNNEADTPDNFQSRRPNTSFCFLDIRSPGLGDTAMYLCATSDVVNSPLHFGNGTRLTVT.

CDR3 DNA sequence: TGTGCCATCACTTCAGCCGCCTCCTACGAGCAGTACTTC. Translated: CAITSAASYEQYF. This chain joins TRBV10-3 and TRBJ2-7; D gene uncertain. The germline gives CDR1 ENHRY, CDR2 SYGVKD. CDR3 length: 13 residues. V was trimmed by 7 bases and J by 0 bases, leaving 10 bases between them.

The chain has TRBV29-1 and TRBJ1-2; D not certain. The CDR3 has 12 residues. CDR1 is SQVTM and CDR2 is ANQGSEA in the germline V gene. V was clipped by 3 bases and J by 4 bases, with 9 bases between them. The CDR3 region is CSVERRGYGYTF. The CDR3, as DNA: TGCAGCGTTGAGAGACGGGGCTATGGCTACACCTTC.

This chain links TRBV18 with TRBJ2-1, with 7 bases lining up with TRBD1. The germline V gene encodes CDR1 KGHSH and CDR2 LQKENI. CDR3 length: 14 residues. The J segment lost 6 bases and the V segment lost 4 bases, leaving 6 bases of the junction unmatched. DNA for the CDR3: TGTGCCAGCTCACTCAGGACAGGCTCCAATGAGCAGTTCTTC. This translates into CASSLRTGSNEQFF. The complete variable domain, with remaining parts taken from reference TRBV18 and TRBJ2-1, reads NAGVMQNPRHLVRRRGQEARLRCSPMKGHSHVYWYRQLPEEGLKFMVYLQKENIIDESGMPKERFSAEFPKEGPSILRIQQVVRGDSAAYFCASSLRTGSNEQFFGPGTRLTVL.

This clonotype has only a few counts. This chain connects TRBV5-6 to TRBJ2-7, with TRBD1 as a possible D gene (6 bases). The V gene lost 2 bases and the J gene lost 2 bases, with 14 bases spanning the gap. This CDR3 has 15 amino acids. CDR1 SGHDT and CDR2 YYEEEE come from the germline V gene. The chain's CDR3 is CASSLDYRATYEQYF. The CDR3 coding sequence is TGTGCCAGCAGCTTAGATTACAGGGCCACCTACGAGCAGTACTTC.

This clonotype was observed a handful of times. The chain uses TRBV19 and TRBJ2-7; maybe TRBD1 (5 bases). The CDR3 extends over 14 amino acids. Trimming stripped 3 bases from V and 3 bases from J, with 12 bases between. Germline values: CDR1 LNHDA, CDR2 SQIVND (reference sequence). The CDR3 region is CASSMQDIVYEQYF. In DNA, the CDR3 is TGTGCCAGTAGTATGCAGGACATAGTCTACGAGCAGTACTTC.

This clonotype was picked up many times. A junction end diverges from the germline sequence, so it may reflect a read error. The rearrangement uses TRBV11-1 and TRBJ2-1; no clear D gene. Germline V gene lookup returns CDR1 SGHAT and CDR2 FQDESV (reference sequence). The CDR3 spans 12 residues. CDR3 nucleotide sequence: TGTGCCAGCAGCTTGGTCTACGATGAGCAGTTCTTC. Its translation is CASSLVYDEQFF.

The chain employs TRBV24-1 and TRBJ2-2; D not certain. V shed 4 bases and J shed 5 bases, with 10 bases lying between them. Looked up from germline, CDR1 is KGHDR and CDR2 is SFDVKD. The CDR3 is 14 amino acids. CDR3 protein: CATSEKDLTGELFF. The CDR3 DNA reads as TGTGCCACCAGTGAAAAAGACCTGACCGGGGAGCTGTTTTTT.

V is TRBV3-1 and J is TRBJ2-7; 9 nucleotides align to TRBD1. The CDR3 runs to 14 residues. V shed 3 bases and J 3 bases; nucleotides not matched to a gene: 3. CDR1 LGHDT and CDR2 YNNKEL come from the germline V gene (reference sequence). CDR3 nucleotide sequence: TGTGCCAGCAGCCAGACAGGGGGATACTACGAGCAGTACTTC. This translates into CASSQTGGYYEQYF.

This chain links TRBV3-1 with TRBJ2-7; 8 positions match TRBD2. Germline CDR1 is LGHDT and CDR2 is YNNKEL (reference sequence). CDR3 length equals 15 residues. V gave up 0 bases and J gave up 5 bases; unmatched junction bases: 6. The DNA for the CDR3 is TGTGCCAGCAGCCAAGAAAAAGCGGGAGCGAACGAGCAGTACTTC. The encoded protein is CASSQEKAGANEQYF.

The chain recombines TRBV4-1 with TRBJ2-1; perhaps TRBD1 as D (5 bases). Per the germline V gene, CDR1 is MGHRA and CDR2 is YSYEKL. Between the trimmed V and J ends, which lost 2 bases and 10 bases, there was a span of 15 bases. The CDR3 consists of 14 residues. The CDR3 protein is CASSQQQEGEEQFF. The CDR3 bases are TGCGCCAGCAGCCAACAGCAAGAAGGGGAAGAGCAGTTCTTC.